A selection of T cell receptor beta chains follows, all from one sample in a study of cytomegalovirus exposure and HLA in healthy donors. Assay: immunoSEQ multiplex PCR; the TCRdb copy retains only in-frame clones and omits some. The clone table shows 25,000 to 40,000 clones, with the ten largest holding around 3.5%. Source material: PBMCs. The origin of the receptors is a man aged 35 to 55 in good health and CMV-seronegative. The CDR3 runs from the conserved cysteine through the conserved F or W. A D gene is named only where the DNA matches it firmly. Not all rows give a size; the values are once, few, many and, for expanded clones, a class.

clone size: -; D gene: -; V gene: TRBV19; J gene: TRBJ2-1; CDR3 protein: CASNPGGGPAEQFF; CDR3 DNA: TGTGCCAGTAACCCCGGAGGAGGTCCCGCTGAGCAGTTCTTC
clone size: medium-sized; D gene: -; V gene: TRBV7-9; J gene: TRBJ2-1; CDR3 protein: CASSLSGGGDEQFF; CDR3 DNA: TGTGCCAGCAGCCTTAGCGGAGGGGGGGATGAGCAGTTCTTC
clone size: -; D gene: TRBD1; V gene: TRBV28; J gene: TRBJ2-1; CDR3 protein: CAIQGEGYNEQFF; CDR3 DNA: TGTGCCATCCAGGGGGAAGGGTACAATGAGCAGTTCTTC
clone size: -; D gene: -; V gene: TRBV9; J gene: TRBJ2-2; CDR3 protein: CASSVLMGANTGELFF; CDR3 DNA: TGTGCCAGCAGCGTATTGATGGGAGCGAACACCGGGGAGCTGTTTTTT
clone size: -; D gene: -; V gene: TRBV19; J gene: TRBJ2-2; CDR3 protein: CASSEGPNTGELFF; CDR3 DNA: TGTGCCAGTAGTGAGGGCCCAAACACCGGGGAGCTGTTTTTT
clone size: -; D gene: TRBD2; V gene: TRBV4-3; J gene: TRBJ2-7; CDR3 protein: CASSHSQAGGSYEQYF; CDR3 DNA: TGCGCCAGCAGCCACTCTCAAGCGGGAGGCTCCTACGAGCAGTACTTC
clone size: -; D gene: -; V gene: TRBV11-3; J gene: TRBJ2-5; CDR3 protein: CASSLAEETQYF; CDR3 DNA: TGTGCCAGCAGCTTAGCAGAAGAGACCCAGTACTTC
clone size: -; D gene: TRBD1; V gene: TRBV6-5; J gene: TRBJ2-7; CDR3 protein: CASSRSGQGAYEQYF; CDR3 DNA: TGTGCCAGCAGCAGATCGGGACAGGGAGCCTACGAGCAGTACTTC
clone size: -; D gene: TRBD2; V gene: TRBV7-6; J gene: TRBJ2-1; CDR3 protein: CASSLEYLAGGANEQFF; CDR3 DNA: TGTGCCAGCAGCTTAGAGTATCTAGCGGGAGGTGCGAATGAGCAGTTCTTC
clone size: -; D gene: -; V gene: TRBV5-1; J gene: TRBJ1-3; CDR3 protein: CASSLFQGTGNTIYF; CDR3 DNA: TGCGCCAGCAGCTTGTTCCAGGGGACTGGAAACACCATATATTTT
clone size: -; D gene: -; V gene: TRBV5-1; J gene: TRBJ1-2; CDR3 protein: CASSSSTGQGGYTF; CDR3 DNA: TGCGCCAGCAGCTCGTCGACAGGTCAGGGAGGCTACACCTTC
clone size: -; D gene: TRBD2; V gene: TRBV28; J gene: TRBJ2-7; CDR3 protein: CASSFSIAGVYEQYF; CDR3 DNA: TGTGCCAGCAGTTTCTCGATAGCGGGAGTCTACGAGCAGTACTTC
clone size: -; D gene: -; V gene: TRBV30; J gene: TRBJ1-2; CDR3 protein: CACSSQASNYGYTF; CDR3 DNA: TGTGCCTGCTCATCACAGGCCTCTAACTATGGCTACACCTTC
clone size: -; D gene: -; V gene: TRBV6-6; J gene: TRBJ1-5; CDR3 protein: CASSYLNSNQPQHF; CDR3 DNA: TGTGCCAGCAGTTACCTAAATAGCAATCAGCCCCAGCATTTT